This is a list of T cell receptor beta chains from one sample in a study of T cell responses to AZD1222 COVID-19 vaccine. Some clones are missing from TCRdb's copy, which holds only in-frame ones; the method was immunoSEQ multiplex PCR. The repertoire holds 83,000 or so clones, with roughly 90% as singletons. The specimen was peripheral blood, collected 28 days after the second AZD1222 dose. The source of these receptors is an adult who received the AZD1222 COVID-19 vaccine. The CDR3 runs from the conserved cysteine through the conserved F or W. The order of the fields is clone size, V gene, D gene, J gene, CDR3 protein, CDR3 DNA. A D gene is named only where the DNA matches it firmly. Expanded clones are given a class, and other clones once, few, many or no size at all.

>.|TRBV28|TRBD2|TRBJ2-7
CASSPSPGGGAINYEQYF
TGTGCCAGCAGTCCCAGCCCGGGAGGCGGGGCCATTAATTACGAGCAGTACTTC
>.|TRBV27|.|TRBJ2-1
CASGLNEQFF
TGTGCCAGCGGCCTCAATGAGCAGTTCTTC
>.|TRBV11-2|.|TRBJ1-5
CASSLGTANQPQHF
TGTGCCAGCAGCTTAGGGACTGCCAATCAGCCCCAGCATTTT
>.|TRBV19|TRBD1|TRBJ1-5
CASSIGRGGNQPQHF
TGTGCCAGTAGTATTGGCAGGGGGGGCAATCAGCCCCAGCATTTT
>.|TRBV10-3|.|TRBJ2-7
CAISEGRATYEQYF
TGTGCCATCAGCGAGGGACGGGCCACCTACGAGCAGTACTTC
>.|TRBV11-2|.|TRBJ2-7
CASSLVLGSSYGQYF
TGTGCCAGCAGCTTAGTCTTAGGGAGCTCCTACGGGCAGTACTTC
>.|TRBV3-1/TRBV3-2|TRBD2|TRBJ2-7
CASSQGILAGPSYEQYF
TGTGCCAGCAGCCAGGGGATACTAGCGGGCCCCTCCTACGAGCAGTACTTC
>.|TRBV28|.|TRBJ1-1
CASSTGFRRAFF
TGTGCCAGCAGTACAGGGTTCCGTCGAGCTTTCTTT
>.|TRBV28|TRBD1|TRBJ1-1
CASSPPAGGVTEAFF
TGTGCCAGCAGTCCTCCCGCAGGGGGGGTCACTGAAGCTTTCTTT
>.|TRBV10-1|.|TRBJ2-5
CASSESLVRTQYF
TGCGCCAGCAGTGAGTCGCTAGTTCGGACCCAGTACTTC
>.|TRBV7-9|.|TRBJ1-1
CASSSRETEAFF
TGTGCCAGCAGCTCCAGGGAAACTGAAGCTTTCTTT
>.|TRBV5-1|TRBD1|TRBJ2-5
CASSLGGTGSQETQYF
TGCGCCAGCAGCTTGGGTGGGACAGGGTCCCAAGAGACCCAGTACTTC
>.|TRBV6-4|.|TRBJ1-6
CASSVTDNNSPLHF
TGTGCCAGCAGTGTAACAGACAATAATTCACCCCTCCACTTT
>.|TRBV6-1|.|TRBJ1-2
CASSEALRVVTYGYTF
TGTGCCAGCAGTGAAGCGCTTCGGGTAGTAACATATGGCTACACCTTC
>.|TRBV11-2|TRBD2|TRBJ2-3
CASRTSGSSDTQYF
TGTGCCAGCAGGACTAGCGGGAGTTCAGATACGCAGTATTTT
>.|TRBV6-6|.|TRBJ1-2
CASSYLGANYGYTF
TGTGCCAGCAGTTACCTCGGAGCTAACTATGGCTACACCTTC
>.|TRBV3-1/TRBV3-2|.|TRBJ2-1
CASSQDRTWGSYNEQFF
TGTGCCAGCAGCCAAGATCGGACATGGGGGTCCTACAATGAGCAGTTCTTC
>.|TRBV2|.|TRBJ1-5
CASSPTEKNQPQHF
TGTGCCAGCAGCCCTACAGAAAAGAATCAGCCCCAGCATTTT
>.|TRBV2|.|TRBJ2-6
CASTEWAAGANVLTF
TGTGCCAGCACCGAGTGGGCAGCTGGGGCCAACGTCCTGACTTTC
>once|TRBV7-2|TRBD1|TRBJ1-4
CASSHRDSLTELFF
TGTGCCAGCAGCCACCGGGACAGCCTCACTGAACTGTTTTTT
>.|TRBV5-1|.|TRBJ2-1
CASSTQVSSYNEQFF
TGCGCCAGCAGCACGCAGGTTAGCTCCTACAATGAGCAGTTCTTC
>.|TRBV6-2/TRBV6-3|TRBD2|TRBJ2-7
CASSYPSSGAPYEQYF
TGTGCCAGCAGTTACCCGTCTAGCGGGGCCCCCTACGAGCAGTACTTC
>once|TRBV6-5|TRBD2|TRBJ2-1
CASSYSAGGDDEQFF
TGTGCCAGCAGTTACTCCGCGGGAGGTGACGATGAGCAGTTCTTC
>.|TRBV28|TRBD2|TRBJ2-3
CASSSPSGRAVRTDTQYF
TGTGCCAGCAGTTCCCCGAGCGGGAGGGCCGTAAGGACAGATACGCAGTATTTT
>.|TRBV15|.|TRBJ2-2
CATRREGTGELFF
TGTGCCACCCGGCGGGAAGGCACCGGGGAGCTGTTTTTT
>once|TRBV7-3|.|TRBJ1-1
CASSLGVGGNPTEAFF
TGTGCCAGCAGCTTAGGGGTTGGAGGGAACCCCACTGAAGCTTTCTTT
>.|TRBV6-5|.|TRBJ1-2
CASSYGGGYTF
TGTGCCAGCAGTTATGGGGGCGGCTACACCTTC
>.|TRBV4-3|TRBD1|TRBJ2-7
CASSPEPGQGYEQYF
TGCGCCAGCAGCCCTGAGCCGGGACAGGGCTACGAGCAGTACTTC
>.|TRBV9|TRBD2|TRBJ2-3
CASSVVAGDGGTDTQYF
TGTGCCAGCAGCGTAGTAGCGGGAGATGGCGGCACAGATACGCAGTATTTT
>.|TRBV30|TRBD1|TRBJ1-5
CAWSGRGNQPQHF
TGTGCCTGGAGTGGCAGGGGGAATCAGCCCCAGCATTTT
>once|TRBV25-1|.|TRBJ1-2
CASSAHRDGYTF
TGTGCCAGCAGTGCCCACAGGGATGGCTACACCTTC
>.|TRBV6-6|.|TRBJ2-3
CASSYVSTDTQYF
TGTGCCAGCAGTTACGTTTCGACCGATACGCAGTATTTT
>.|TRBV6-5|.|TRBJ2-7
CASSYSIAGQYEQYF
TGTGCCAGCAGTTACTCGATCGCGGGACAGTACGAGCAGTACTTC
>.|TRBV14|.|TRBJ2-1
CASSQKQVDNEQFF
TGTGCCAGCAGCCAGAAACAGGTCGACAATGAGCAGTTCTTC
>.|TRBV10-1|.|TRBJ2-7
CASSRDPAYEQYF
TGCGCCAGCAGCCGGGACCCAGCCTACGAGCAGTACTTC
>.|TRBV18|.|TRBJ2-2
CASSPPAGGNTGELFF
TGTGCCAGCTCACCACCCGCGGGCGGGAACACCGGGGAGCTGTTTTTT
>.|TRBV6-6|.|TRBJ2-2
CASKRTENTGELFF
TGTGCCAGCAAAAGGACAGAGAACACCGGGGAGCTGTTTTTT
>.|TRBV7-2|.|TRBJ2-7
CASSDTGLRTYEQYF
TGTGCCAGCAGCGACACAGGGCTTAGAACCTACGAGCAGTACTTC
>.|TRBV7-9|TRBD1|TRBJ1-2
CASSATGIYNYGYTF
TGTGCCAGCAGCGCGACAGGGATTTATAACTATGGCTACACCTTC
>.|TRBV7-2|.|TRBJ1-6
CASSLGSPSGLHF
TGTGCCAGCAGCTTAGGGAGCCCTTCTGGCCTCCACTTT
>.|TRBV19|TRBD1|TRBJ2-1
CASSIQQGLSYNEQFF
TGTGCCAGTAGTATACAACAGGGGCTCTCATACAATGAGCAGTTCTTC
>.|TRBV5-6|.|TRBJ1-2
CASSRNDRLYGYTF
TGTGCCAGCAGCCGAAACGACAGACTCTATGGCTACACCTTC
>.|TRBV25-1|.|TRBJ2-5
CASSELLETQYF
TGTGCCAGCAGTGAATTGTTAGAGACCCAGTACTTC
>.|TRBV7-9|.|TRBJ1-2
CASSSSRGANYGYTF
TGTGCCAGCAGCTCCTCTCGGGGGGCTAACTATGGCTACACCTTC
>once|TRBV9|.|TRBJ2-5
CASSTGPSEAFFQETQYF
TGTGCCAGCAGCACAGGGCCTAGCGAAGCGTTTTTCCAAGAGACCCAGTACTTC
>.|TRBV27|.|TRBJ1-1
CASSLGRVNTEAFF
TGTGCCAGCAGTTTAGGACGGGTTAACACTGAAGCTTTCTTT
>.|TRBV5-1|TRBD1|TRBJ2-7
CASSLATGGYEQYF
TGCGCCAGCAGCTTGGCCACAGGGGGCTACGAGCAGTACTTC
>.|TRBV10-3|.|TRBJ1-1
CAISPTQNTEAFF
TGTGCCATCAGCCCGACACAGAACACTGAAGCTTTCTTT
>few|TRBV28|.|TRBJ2-3
CASSLRRDGATQYF
TGTGCCAGCAGTTTACGGAGGGACGGAGCTACGCAGTATTTT
>.|TRBV28|.|TRBJ1-1
CASTYGGAATEAFF
TGTGCCAGCACCTACGGGGGGGCGGCCACTGAAGCTTTCTTT
>.|TRBV7-2|.|TRBJ2-7
CASSLGGVYEQYF
TGTGCCAGCAGCTTAGGCGGGGTTTACGAGCAGTACTTC
>.|TRBV2|TRBD2|TRBJ2-2
CASSEALGTSGNRGTGELFF
TGTGCCAGCAGTGAAGCGCTTGGGACTAGCGGGAACCGAGGCACCGGGGAGCTGTTTTTT
>.|TRBV6-1|TRBD1|TRBJ2-1
CASSEAGTDKFYNEQFF
TGTGCCAGCAGTGAAGCTGGGACAGATAAGTTTTACAATGAGCAGTTCTTC